The source of this TCR beta chain is a study of OX40 agonist ivuxolimab in advanced cancers. In the study overall: Dose-escalation cases comprised hepatocellular carcinoma, melanoma, renal cell or head and neck cancer.

Measured with immunoSEQ multiplex PCR; TCRdb has only the in-frame clones, and not every one. The sample consists of under 45,000 clones, roughly 80% of them appearing once. A few counts support this clone. Its antigen is still unknown. Study-wide results and caveats: The authors did not determine the antigen specificity of the expanded peripheral T cells. Also present in some nonresponders was a low level of normalized T-cell clonal expansion.

The sequencing used CD4+ or CD8+ T cells sorted from blood, collected in a trial of the OX40 agonist ivuxolimab. The clonotype comes from an adult with an advanced solid tumor such as melanoma, head and neck, liver or kidney cancer.

The CDR3 region is CASRAGTRYGYTF. The DNA of the CDR3 is TGTGCCAGCAGGGCCGGGACACGGTATGGCTACACCTTC. The chain links TRBV28 to TRBJ1-2, with D perhaps TRBD1 (6 bases). CDR1 and CDR2 from the germline V gene are MDHEN and SYDVKM. The V gene lost 6 bases and the J gene lost 5 bases, with 13 bases spanning the gap. The CDR3 length is 13 residues.